The 17 T cell receptor beta chains presented below share a single source sample, sequenced in a study of T cells expressing NK-cell markers. Following a re-call of the 5' RACE reads, TCRdb has one entry per CDR3 protein and lacks DNA. The table for this sample gives approximately 170,000 distinct CDR3 sequences. The sequenced sample consisted of blood T cells: a sorted CD56 or NKG2C T cell subset, CD4+ or CD8+ T cells, or bulk PBMC T cells (not recorded which). These receptors were obtained from a man aged 18 to 70 in good health.

V usage is TRBV2 and J usage is TRBJ2-7; TCRdb designates TRBD1, a call that cannot be tested without DNA. CDR3 size: 13 residues. CDR1 SNHLY and CDR2 FYNNEI come from the germline V gene. CDR3 region: CASKGQGADEQYF.

V is TRBV7-9 and J is TRBJ2-1. There are 15 residues in the CDR3. CDR1 SEHNR and CDR2 FQNEAQ come from the germline V gene (reference sequence). The chain's CDR3 is CASSLEGSANNEQFF.

The chain joins TRBV12-3 or TRBV12-4 to TRBJ2-7. The length of the CDR3 is 13 residues. The CDR3 spells CASSLWSGTGQYF.

This sequence joins TRBV7-2 and TRBJ2-1; the D call of TRBD1 rests on TCRdb alone, since no DNA is present to check it. Germline-derived CDR1 and CDR2 are SGHTA and FQGNSA. There are 16 residues in the CDR3. CDR3 loop: CASSLVWGGIWDEQFF.

The chain couples TRBV20-1 to TRBJ2-7; TCRdb names TRBD1, which stays unverified in the absence of DNA. The CDR3 has 16 residues. Germline values: CDR1 DFQATT, CDR2 SNEGSKA (reference sequence). The CDR3 protein is CSAGDLLAGVPYEQYF.

This chain connects TRBV11-2 to TRBJ2-5; the TCRdb call, TRBD2, lacks DNA for checking. The length of the CDR3 is 14 residues. Germline CDR1 is SGHAT and CDR2 is FQNNGV. CDR3 amino acids: CASSFSGGLETQYF.

The chain links TRBV20-1 to TRBJ1-2. The CDR3 is made up of 12 amino acids. Germline V gives CDR1 DFQATT, CDR2 SNEGSKA (reference sequence). CDR3 region: CSARDEHYGYTF.

This chain connects TRBV7-9 to TRBJ2-7; TCRdb's assignment of TRBD1 cannot be checked, as there is no DNA. Germline CDR1 SEHNR, CDR2 FQNEAQ (reference sequence). The CDR3 consists of 14 residues. CDR3 amino acids: CASRGTGGIGEQYF.

The chain employs TRBV6-1 and TRBJ1-4. Looked up from germline, CDR1 is MNHNS and CDR2 is SASEGT. The CDR3 spans 15 residues. CDR3 in amino acids: CASNFPLLRNEKLFF.

The J gene is TRBJ2-1, the V gene TRBV7-9; TCRdb lists TRBD1, though no DNA is available to test this call. This CDR3 spans 14 amino acids. In germline, CDR1 is SEHNR, CDR2 FQNEAQ (reference sequence). The CDR3 loop reads CASTPRASPNEQFF.

Here the CDR3 reads CASSPHPRLAAVQTQYF. The chain has TRBV23-1 and TRBJ2-5; TCRdb's D gene call, TRBD2, goes unchecked for lack of DNA. TRBV23-1 is sorted into the ORF group, with uncertain function. The CDR3 contains 17 residues.

The J gene is TRBJ1-6, the V gene TRBV15. The CDR3 extends over 15 amino acids. CDR1 is LNHNV and CDR2 is YYDKDF in the germline V gene (reference sequence). CDR3 protein: CATSSEGNYNSPLHF.

The V gene is TRBV2, the J gene TRBJ2-7. This CDR3 is 12 amino acids long. CDR1 is SNHLY and CDR2 is FYNNEI in the germline V gene. The CDR3 protein is CASSDGVGEQYF.

The chain recombines TRBV27 with TRBJ2-3; absent DNA, TCRdb's TRBD1 call cannot be checked. Germline V gives CDR1 MNHEY, CDR2 SMNVEV (reference sequence). The CDR3 runs to 16 residues. Here the CDR3 reads CASSPLSAGLTDTQYF.

The chain combines TRBV20-1 with TRBJ2-7; as DNA is missing, the TRBD1 call by TCRdb cannot be tested. This CDR3 is 13 amino acids long. Germline assignment: CDR1 DFQATT and CDR2 SNEGSKA (reference sequence). The CDR3: CSACIQGAYEQYF.

CDR3 region: CASSFSGGTTDTQYF. V usage is TRBV6-4 and J usage is TRBJ2-3; no DNA is available, so the TRBD2 call from TCRdb remains unchecked. The CDR3 totals 15 residues. The germline V gene encodes CDR1 MRHNA and CDR2 SNTAGT.

This chain uses TRBV6-5 with TRBJ2-5; TCRdb designates TRBD1, a call that cannot be tested without DNA. This CDR3 region has 14 residues. Germline V lookup: CDR1 MNHEY, CDR2 SVGAGI. The CDR3 reads CASSSTGIQETQYF.